These 26 T cell receptor beta chains were all obtained from the same sample, sequenced in a study of blood T cell repertoires in COVID-19. The table came from immunoSEQ multiplex PCR; TCRdb's copy has only in-frame clones and leaves some out. This table has about 300,000 clones, about 87% appearing once. The material sequenced was peripheral blood. These receptor sequences come from a woman aged 30 to 39 who had recovered from COVID-19.

The V gene is TRBV6-5, the J gene TRBJ1-5; the D is unclear. The germline CDR1 and CDR2 sequences are MNHEY and SVGAGI. The CDR3 is 13 amino acids. V was pared by 6 bases and J by 9 bases, with 15 bases between. CDR3 sequence (DNA): TGTGCCAGCAGAAAACAGAGGGCAGCGCCCCAGCATTTT. Residues: CASRKQRAAPQHF.

This sequence joins TRBV27 and TRBJ1-6; TRBD1 might be the D (5 bases). The CDR3 has 16 residues. V lost 6 bases to trimming and J lost 9 bases, with 21 bases between them. Germline V lookup: CDR1 MNHEY, CDR2 SMNVEV (reference sequence). CDR3 in amino acids: CASRSVGPRASSPLHF. The CDR3, as DNA: TGTGCCAGCAGGAGCGTGGGGCCAAGGGCTAGTTCACCCCTCCACTTT.

V gene TRBV7-8 combines with J gene TRBJ1-3, with 9 bases that match TRBD1. This CDR3 has 15 amino acids. Trimming cost V 11 bases and J 0 bases; bases outside gene matches: 8. Germline-derived CDR1 and CDR2 are SGHVS and FQNEAQ. The CDR3 loop reads CAAGGQGHSGNTIYF. CDR3 coding DNA: TGTGCCGCGGGGGGACAGGGCCACTCTGGAAACACCATATATTTT. The variable domain in full, completed from reference TRBV7-8 and TRBJ1-3, reads GAGVSQSPRYKVAKRGQDVALRCDPISGHVSLFWYQQALGQGPEFLTYFQNEAQLDKSGLPSDRFFAERPEGSVSTLKIQRTQQEDSAVYLCAAGGQGHSGNTIYFGEGSWLTVV.

The chain recombines TRBV4-2 with TRBJ2-1, with 9 bases that match TRBD1. CDR3 length equals 15 residues. Losses at the gene ends were 4 bases for V and 8 bases for J; bases not matched to a gene: 9. Germline loops: CDR1 LGHNA, CDR2 YNFKEQ. CDR3 bases: TGTGCCAGCAGCCGAGGACAGGGGATGATGGATGAGCAGTTCTTC. Amino acid sequence: CASSRGQGMMDEQFF.

The chain combines TRBV2 with TRBJ1-5; D ambiguous. The CDR3 consists of 16 residues. The V end was cut by 6 bases, the J end by 0 bases, with 15 bases between. Germline V lookup: CDR1 SNHLY, CDR2 FYNNEI. CDR3 in amino acids: CASRRREGSSNQPQHF. CDR3 DNA sequence: TGTGCCAGCAGGAGGCGGGAGGGCTCTAGCAATCAGCCCCAGCATTTT.

The J gene is TRBJ2-2, the V gene TRBV28, with 14 bases lining up with TRBD2. V shed 8 bases and J 1 base; nucleotides not matched to a gene: 3. The CDR3 contains 16 residues. CDR1 is MDHEN and CDR2 is SYDVKM in the germline V gene. CDR3 residues: CASGTSGGQNTGELFF. CDR3 bases: TGTGCCAGCGGGACTAGCGGGGGCCAGAACACCGGGGAGCTGTTTTTT.

This clone came up a few times. The chain employs TRBV7-3 and TRBJ2-1; D perhaps matches TRBD1 (5 bases). Trimming removed 5 bases from V and 5 bases from J, with 10 bases in between. CDR1 and CDR2 (germline): SGHTA, FQGTGA. There are 13 residues in the CDR3. The CDR3, as DNA: TGTGCCAGCAGCCTGCTGACAGACAATGAGCAGTTCTTC. Amino acids: CASSLLTDNEQFF.

The rearrangement uses TRBV9 and TRBJ2-5; D possibly corresponds to TRBD2 (5 bases). The V end lost 0 bases, the J end lost 5 bases, and 11 bases lay between the germline ends. Germline CDR1 is SGDLS and CDR2 is YYNGEE. The CDR3 covers 14 residues. CDR3 in DNA: TGTGCCAGCAGCGTAGGGGGTGGGGAGGAGACCCAGTACTTC. Residues: CASSVGGGEETQYF.

The chain couples TRBV4-1 to TRBJ1-6; weak D call: TRBD1 (5 bases). Per germline, CDR1 MGHRA and CDR2 YSYEKL. The CDR3 has 14 amino acids. Trimming pared 0 bases from V and 11 bases from J, leaving 11 bases between. The DNA of the CDR3 is TGCGCCAGCAGCCAAGATCCCCAGGGTACACCCCTCCACTTT. Translation gives CASSQDPQGTPLHF.

Here the CDR3 reads CASNPPGGQIEKLFF. CDR3 DNA sequence: TGTGCCAGTAACCCTCCGGGGGGCCAAATTGAAAAACTGTTTTTT. The V call is TRBV19, the J call TRBJ1-4; D perhaps matches TRBD1 (6 bases). Trimming removed 7 bases from V and 7 bases from J, with 19 bases in between. This CDR3 is 15 amino acids long. Germline V lookup: CDR1 LNHDA, CDR2 SQIVND (reference sequence).

This clone was seen a single time. The chain has TRBV7-2 and TRBJ1-2, with 7 bases fitting TRBD1. Trimming removed 3 bases from V and 1 base from J; junction bases left unmatched: 8. The V gene's germline CDR1 is SGHTA and CDR2 FQGNSA. The CDR3 is 16 amino acids. The CDR3, as DNA: TGTGCCAGCAGCTTCCCCGGGACAGCTAATAACTATGGCTACACCTTC. Amino acids: CASSFPGTANNYGYTF.

The chain is built from TRBV3-1 (or the pseudogene TRBV3-2) and TRBJ1-6; D is ambiguous. CDR3 length equals 16 residues. CDR1 is LGHDT and CDR2 is YNNKEL in the germline V gene (reference sequence). Trimming pared 0 bases from V and 0 bases from J, leaving 6 bases between. Here the CDR3 DNA reads TGTGCCAGCAGCCAAGAACCGAGCTCCTATAATTCACCCCTCCACTTT. This gives the protein CASSQEPSSYNSPLHF.

The chain has TRBV2 and TRBJ2-3; weak D call: TRBD2 (6 bases). The CDR3 has 14 residues. The V gene lost 4 bases and the J gene lost 1 base, with 9 bases spanning the gap. CDR1 is SNHLY and CDR2 is FYNNEI in the germline V gene. The DNA of the CDR3 is TGTGCCAGCAGTGCCCAGCGGGGCACAGATACGCAGTATTTT. This sequence encodes CASSAQRGTDTQYF. Looking up the rest from reference TRBV2 and TRBJ2-3 gives the full variable domain: EPEVTQTPSHQVTQMGQEVILRCVPISNHLYFYWYRQILGQKVEFLVSFYNNEISEKSEIFDDQFSVERPDGSNFTLKIRSTKLEDSAMYFCASSAQRGTDTQYFGPGTRLTVL.

The genes are TRBV10-3 and TRBJ2-5, with 8 bases fitting TRBD2. CDR3 length: 13 amino acids. Germline CDR1 reads ENHRY; CDR2 reads SYGVKD. The V gene end was trimmed by 3 bases and the J gene end by 4 bases; junction bases not matched to a gene: 1. The CDR3 coding sequence is TGTGCCATCAGTGATAGCGGGGCAGAGACCCAGTACTTC. Protein product: CAISDSGAETQYF.

In its sample, this clone was seen once. The J gene is TRBJ1-1, the V gene TRBV19; 8 bases map to TRBD1. Germline V CDR1 and CDR2: LNHDA, SQIVND (reference sequence). The V gene end was trimmed by 6 bases and the J gene end by 4 bases; junction bases not matched to a gene: 10. The CDR3 consists of 15 residues. For the CDR3, the DNA is TGTGCCAGTAGAAGAGGCCAGGGGGCGGGCACTGAAGCTTTCTTT. As protein: CASRRGQGAGTEAFF.

CDR3 residues: CASSLGTGLNEQFF. CDR3 DNA: TGTGCCAGCAGCTTAGGTACAGGGCTCAATGAGCAGTTCTTC. The chain has TRBV7-3 and TRBJ2-1, with D possibly being TRBD1 (6 bases). This CDR3 has 14 residues. Germline V lookup: CDR1 SGHTA, CDR2 FQGTGA. With 2 bases removed from V and 6 bases from J, the gap between germline ends came to 11 bases.

CDR3 nucleotide sequence: TGTGCCAGCAGTGACTACGGGACAGGTACCCCAGATACGCAGTATTTT. It is translated as CASSDYGTGTPDTQYF. V and J are TRBV6-1 and TRBJ2-3, with TRBD1 matching 8 bases. Germline-derived CDR1 and CDR2 are MNHNS and SASEGT. The CDR3 is 16 residues long. V trimming: 3 bases; J trimming: 4 bases; junction bases outside the gene matches: 9.

The CDR3 here is CASIPGAGAYNSPLHF. Here the CDR3 DNA reads TGTGCCAGCATCCCCGGGGCGGGGGCCTATAATTCACCCCTCCACTTT. The chain employs TRBV2 and TRBJ1-6; tentative D call: TRBD1 (5 bases). Germline CDR1 and CDR2: SNHLY and FYNNEI. With 7 bases removed from V and 2 bases from J, the gap between germline ends came to 15 bases. This CDR3 is built from 16 residues.

As for this clone: Other DNA sequences in the sample encode the same CDR3. The chain's CDR3 is CASSLVGALNTEAFF. DNA for the CDR3: TGCGCCAGCAGCTTGGTAGGGGCTCTGAACACTGAAGCTTTCTTT. V gene TRBV5-1 combines with J gene TRBJ1-1; D is possibly TRBD1 (5 bases). Germline-derived CDR1 and CDR2 are SGHRS and YFSETQ. V dropped 0 bases and J dropped 0 bases, with 9 bases sitting between them. The CDR3 is 15 residues long.

The rearrangement links TRBV6-5 to TRBJ1-5; 9 nucleotides match TRBD1. Germline lookup yields CDR1 MNHEY and CDR2 SVGAGI. The CDR3 is 15 residues long. The J segment lost 6 bases and the V segment lost 8 bases, leaving 11 bases of the junction unmatched. In DNA, the CDR3 is TGTGCCAGCTTTCGGGACAGGGCGGTGGGTCAGCCCCAGCATTTT. Translated, it gives CASFRDRAVGQPQHF.

The table lists this clone with a count of one. The V and J genes are TRBV5-1 and TRBJ2-7; TRBD2 matches 9 bases. CDR3 size: 15 residues. With V trimmed by 0 bases and J by 0 bases, 1 base remained unmatched. CDR1 and CDR2 from the germline V gene are SGHRS and YFSETQ. The CDR3 DNA is TGCGCCAGCAGCTTGGTAGCGGGGGTCTCCTACGAGCAGTACTTC. It translates to CASSLVAGVSYEQYF.

This clone showed up just a few times. The V call is TRBV2, the J call TRBJ1-3; D is perhaps TRBD1 (6 bases). CDR3 length equals 16 residues. Per germline, CDR1 SNHLY and CDR2 FYNNEI. V was cut by 5 bases and J by 0 bases, with 14 bases left in between. CDR3 DNA sequence: TGTGCCAGCAGTCAGGGGCACCCCTCCTCTGGAAACACCATATATTTT. Amino acids: CASSQGHPSSGNTIYF. Full variable domain (missing parts from reference TRBV2 and TRBJ1-3): EPEVTQTPSHQVTQMGQEVILRCVPISNHLYFYWYRQILGQKVEFLVSFYNNEISEKSEIFDDQFSVERPDGSNFTLKIRSTKLEDSAMYFCASSQGHPSSGNTIYFGEGSWLTVV.

This chain joins TRBV11-2 and TRBJ1-2, with TRBD1 identical over 7 bases. CDR1 is SGHAT and CDR2 is FQNNGV in the germline V gene. V lost 8 bases and J lost 0; bases outside the gene matches: 12. CDR3 length: 16 amino acids. The CDR3 spells CASRRSGTVANYGYTF. The CDR3 nucleotides read TGTGCCAGCCGTCGGTCCGGGACAGTGGCTAACTATGGCTACACCTTC.

This chain uses TRBV6-6 with TRBJ2-6, with no clear D. Germline V lookup: CDR1 MNHNY, CDR2 SVGAGI (reference sequence). This CDR3 is built from 13 residues. The V gene lost 6 bases and the J gene lost 2 bases, with 5 bases spanning the gap. This CDR3 reads CASRLPGANVLTF. The CDR3 nucleotides are TGTGCCAGCAGACTTCCTGGGGCCAACGTCCTGACTTTC.

The chain links TRBV18 to TRBJ1-3; D not certain. The CDR3 consists of 15 residues. Germline assignment: CDR1 KGHSH and CDR2 LQKENI. The ends were cut back, 2 bases at V and 4 bases at J, with 12 bases in the middle. As DNA, the CDR3 is TGTGCCAGCTCACCAATCGGGGATGTCGGAAACACCATATATTTT. It specifies CASSPIGDVGNTIYF.

This chain links TRBV2 with TRBJ1-2; D may be TRBD1 (6 bases). Germline V gene data show CDR1 as SNHLY and CDR2 as FYNNEI. V lost 5 bases, J lost 7 bases, and 20 bases lay in between. The CDR3 sequence is 15 residues long. CDR3 in amino acids: CASSLNGGALGGYTF. The CDR3 DNA reads as TGTGCCAGCAGTTTGAATGGGGGGGCTTTGGGTGGCTACACCTTC. Using reference TRBV2 and TRBJ1-2 for the parts outside the CDR3, the full variable domain is EPEVTQTPSHQVTQMGQEVILRCVPISNHLYFYWYRQILGQKVEFLVSFYNNEISEKSEIFDDQFSVERPDGSNFTLKIRSTKLEDSAMYFCASSLNGGALGGYTFGSGTRLTVV.